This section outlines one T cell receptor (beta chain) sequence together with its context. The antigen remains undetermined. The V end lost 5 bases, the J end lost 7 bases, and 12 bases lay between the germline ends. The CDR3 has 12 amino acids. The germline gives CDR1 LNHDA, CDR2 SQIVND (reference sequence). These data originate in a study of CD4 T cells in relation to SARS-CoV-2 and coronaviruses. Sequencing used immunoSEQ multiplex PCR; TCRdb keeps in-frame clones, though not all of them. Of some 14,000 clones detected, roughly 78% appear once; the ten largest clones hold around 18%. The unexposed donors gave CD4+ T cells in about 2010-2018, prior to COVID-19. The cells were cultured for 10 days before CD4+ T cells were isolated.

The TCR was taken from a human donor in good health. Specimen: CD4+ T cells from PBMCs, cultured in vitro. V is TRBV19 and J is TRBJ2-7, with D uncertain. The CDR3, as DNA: TGTGCCAGTAGTCCTCTTATGGGGGAGCAGTACTTC. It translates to CASSPLMGEQYF.